The rows below give T cell receptor beta chains drawn from one sample of a study of human T cells and chemical hapten exposure. In TCRdb, the RACE reads were re-called with MiXCR into one record per CDR3 protein. Among 350,000 to 400,000 distinct CDR3 sequences listed, 4% to 6% were seen once. The specimen was whole blood, collected in connection with sensitization to the hapten diphenylcyclopropenone (DPC). The receptor set was obtained from a woman in her 50s with alopecia areata. Some clones in this sample may be carry-over from other donors' samples. CDR3s include the opening cysteine and the closing phenylalanine or tryptophan. D genes are given only for firm matches. Clone size appears in some rows only: once, few, many, or a class for an expanded clone.

TGCAGTGCCGGGCTAGCGGGAACAGATACGCAGTATTTT,CSAGLAGTDTQYF,TRBV20-1,TRBD2,NA,TRBJ2-3
TGTGCCAGCAGCCTTACACGATACTCCTACGAGCAGTACTTC,CASSLTRYSYEQYF,TRBV28,NA,many,TRBJ2-7
TGTGCCAGCAGCTTTAGACTAGTTGGAGATACGCAGTATTTT,CASSFRLVGDTQYF,TRBV5-4,NA,many,TRBJ2-3
TGTGCCAGCAGCGAGGGTGGCAGGAATAGCAATCAGCCCCAGCATTTT,CASSEGGRNSNQPQHF,TRBV2,NA,NA,TRBJ1-5
TGTGCCAGCAGCTTAACATCGGGACGGCCCATGAACACTGAAGCTTTCTTT,CASSLTSGRPMNTEAFF,TRBV7-2,NA,many,TRBJ1-1
TGCAGTGCTAGAGCCCCGGGGGTGGGTGAGCAGTTCTTC,CSARAPGVGEQFF,TRBV20-1,NA,NA,TRBJ2-1
TGTGCCAGCAGTCGTCAGGGGGCGCGTTCACCCCTCCACTTT,CASSRQGARSPLHF,TRBV12-3/TRBV12-4,TRBD1,many,TRBJ1-6
TGCAGTGCTAGAGACTACTACGAGCAGTACTTC,CSARDYYEQYF,TRBV20-1,NA,many,TRBJ2-7
TGTGCCAGCAGGAAACTAACAGGGGGCGAATTCTTC,CASRKLTGGEFF,TRBV2,TRBD1,NA,TRBJ2-7
TGTGCCAGCAGCCGGCGCCCCGGGACAGGGACTTCACCCCTCCACTTT,CASSRRPGTGTSPLHF,TRBV3-1,TRBD1,once,TRBJ1-6
TGTGCCAGCTCACCCCGGGGGGCGGGGTACGAGCAGTACTTC,CASSPRGAGYEQYF,TRBV18,NA,many,TRBJ2-7
TGTGCCAGCAGCGCGGGGCTCCTGAACACCGGGGAGCTGTTTTTT,CASSAGLLNTGELFF,TRBV5-4,NA,NA,TRBJ2-2
TGTGCCAGCAGCTCTCCCCCCCCTATCTCCCATGAGCAGTTCTTC,CASSSPPPISHEQFF,TRBV7-2,NA,many,TRBJ2-1
TGTGCCAGCAGTTTAATCCCGGACACTGAAGCTTTCTTT,CASSLIPDTEAFF,TRBV27,NA,few,TRBJ1-1
TGTGCCAGCAGTTTACCCCCCACAGGGATAGAGACCCAGTACTTC,CASSLPPTGIETQYF,TRBV28,NA,NA,TRBJ2-5
TGCGCCAGCAGCTTGTTAGGACCACATCTCAGCTCCTACAATGAGCAGTTCTTC,CASSLLGPHLSSYNEQFF,TRBV5-1,NA,NA,TRBJ2-1
TGTGCCAGCAGCACCGGGACAGGGGATCAAGAGACCCAGTACTTC,CASSTGTGDQETQYF,TRBV3-1,TRBD1,few,TRBJ2-5
TGTGCCAGCAGTGAAACAGGGACAGGCGAGCAGTACTTC,CASSETGTGEQYF,TRBV6-1,TRBD1,NA,TRBJ2-7
TGCAGCGTGGAAGACTTGTACCGAAACACCATATATTTT,CSVEDLYRNTIYF,TRBV29-1,NA,NA,TRBJ1-3
TGCAGCGGGGTCCGGAACACTGAAGCTTTCTTT,CSGVRNTEAFF,TRBV29-1,NA,many,TRBJ1-1
TGCGCCAGCAGCTTGGTTGGGGGAGCGGGAGTCCCGAGTAATGAGCAGTTCTTC,CASSLVGGAGVPSNEQFF,TRBV5-1,TRBD2,few,TRBJ2-1
TGCAGCGTTGAAAAGGGCAGGGGTATAGGCGAGCAGTACTTC,CSVEKGRGIGEQYF,TRBV29-1,NA,NA,TRBJ2-7
TGTGCCAGCAGTGAAAAGATCCAAGAGACCCAGTACTTC,CASSEKIQETQYF,TRBV2,NA,NA,TRBJ2-5
TGTGCCAGCAGCTCCCCTGCTCAGAAGGCCTATGGCTACACCTTC,CASSSPAQKAYGYTF,TRBV7-9,NA,many,TRBJ1-2
TGTGCCAGCAGTAATTACAGGGGGGCCCAGTACTTC,CASSNYRGAQYF,TRBV28,TRBD1,few,TRBJ2-5
TGTGCCAGCAGCCTCCTTTCAGGGGGGAGGAATAGGGAAACGCAGTATTTT,CASSLLSGGRNRETQYF,TRBV3-1,NA,NA,TRBJ2-3
TGTGCCAGCAGCAAATTTGTGGCTTTCGTAGGAAACACCATATATTTT,CASSKFVAFVGNTIYF,TRBV21-1,NA,many,TRBJ1-3
TGTGCCACCCAACTAGACCAGAGCTCCTACAATGAGCAGTTCTTC,CATQLDQSSYNEQFF,TRBV24-1,NA,few,TRBJ2-1
TGTGCCAGCAGTTTTGGGGGGCGCGGATCGGATACGCAGTATTTT,CASSFGGRGSDTQYF,TRBV12-3/TRBV12-4,NA,NA,TRBJ2-3
TGCAGTGCTAGAGGGACAGGGGGAGATACGCAGTATTTT,CSARGTGGDTQYF,TRBV20-1,TRBD1,few,TRBJ2-3
TGTGCCAGCAGCACCGGAGGGGGTAGGGGGACGGAGACCCAGTACTTC,CASSTGGGRGTETQYF,TRBV6-5,NA,many,TRBJ2-5
TGCGCCAGCAGCTTAACGCAGGGGCGCCAAGAGACCCAGTACTTC,CASSLTQGRQETQYF,TRBV5-1,NA,many,TRBJ2-5
TGCAGTGCCAGTACAGGGCAAAGCGGGGAGCTGTTTTTT,CSASTGQSGELFF,TRBV20-1,NA,few,TRBJ2-2
TGTGCCAGCAGCCTGGACGGAGCTTCCTACAATGAGCAGTTCTTC,CASSLDGASYNEQFF,TRBV3-1,NA,few,TRBJ2-1
TGTGCCACCGCCTCTGGAAACACCATATATTTT,CATASGNTIYF,TRBV2,NA,NA,TRBJ1-3
TGTGCCAGCAGTTACTCGCCTAGCGGGAGCACGGAGACCCAGTACTTC,CASSYSPSGSTETQYF,TRBV6-6,TRBD2,few,TRBJ2-5
TGTGCCATCAGTGAACAGGGCCCCGACACCGGGGAGCTGTTTTTT,CAISEQGPDTGELFF,TRBV10-3,NA,few,TRBJ2-2
TGTGCCAGCAGTTTAAATGTGGGGAGGCAGCAGCCCCAGCATTTT,CASSLNVGRQQPQHF,TRBV28,NA,few,TRBJ1-5
TGTGCCAGCAGCCGACTCGGACAGGGGGCGCGTTTTAAGGATACGCAGTATTTT,CASSRLGQGARFKDTQYF,TRBV14,TRBD1,many,TRBJ2-3
TGTGCCAGCAGCCAAGAACCAGCGGGGGCCCCCACAGATACGCAGTATTTT,CASSQEPAGAPTDTQYF,TRBV4-2,TRBD2,few,TRBJ2-3
TGCAGTGCTAGAGATCGGGCACTCGGCTACACCTTC,CSARDRALGYTF,TRBV20-1,NA,few,TRBJ1-2
TGCGCCAGCAGCGCGCCGACACTGAACACTGAAGCTTTCTTT,CASSAPTLNTEAFF,TRBV4-1,NA,few,TRBJ1-1
TGTGCCAGCAGGGATTCATACAGGGTTAGCAATCAGCCCCAGCATTTT,CASRDSYRVSNQPQHF,TRBV6-5,NA,NA,TRBJ1-5
TGTGCTAGTGGTCTGGGAGGCAATGAGCAGTTCTTC,CASGLGGNEQFF,TRBV12-5,NA,few,TRBJ2-1
TGTGCCAGCCTTGGGGATAGCAATCAGCCCCAGCATTTT,CASLGDSNQPQHF,TRBV12-3/TRBV12-4,NA,NA,TRBJ1-5
TGTGCCAGCAGTAACCGGGACTCCGGACCCCAGCATTTT,CASSNRDSGPQHF,TRBV6-1,NA,many,TRBJ1-5